A single sample is the source of the 20 T cell receptor beta chains below, sequenced in a study of OX40 agonist ivuxolimab in advanced cancers. TCRdb's table, derived via immunoSEQ multiplex PCR, lists solely in-frame clones and lacks some. Of tens of thousands of clones listed, approximately 86% were seen once; the top ten hold around 0.6%. This sample comprised CD4+ or CD8+ T cells sorted from blood, obtained in a trial of the OX40 agonist ivuxolimab. Receptors originate from an adult with an advanced solid tumor such as melanoma, head and neck, liver or kidney cancer.

V usage is TRBV28 and J usage is TRBJ2-1, with TRBD2 matching 10 bases. V lost 5 bases and J lost 3; bases outside the gene matches: 4. CDR1 MDHEN and CDR2 SYDVKM come from the germline V gene. The CDR3 contains 15 residues. The CDR3 here is CASSSGGAGYNEQFF. CDR3 DNA: TGTGCCAGCAGTAGCGGGGGGGCTGGCTACAATGAGCAGTTCTTC.

J is TRBJ2-6 and V is TRBV11-3; D is ambiguous. Germline CDR1 reads SGHNT; CDR2 reads YENEEA. V lost 2 bases and J 2 bases, leaving 4 bases between the germline ends. This CDR3 is built from 14 residues. CDR3 residues: CASSLRPGANVLTF. The CDR3 DNA reads TGTGCCAGCAGCTTACGGCCTGGGGCCAACGTCCTGACTTTC.

The chain carries TRBV21-1 and TRBJ2-6; no DNA check was done on the table's D call, TRBD1. TRBV21-1 is given as a pseudogene. The CDR3 extends over 22 amino acids. The CDR3 region is CASSNSGSWGQAPYSGANVLTF. In DNA form, the CDR3 reads TGTGCCAGCAGCAATTCCGGATCGTGGGGACAGGCGCCTTACTCTGGGGCCAACGTCCTGACTTTC.

V and J are TRBV5-1 and TRBJ2-5; TRBD2 matches 13 bases. The V segment lost 0 bases and the J segment 0 bases; nucleotides outside the gene matches: 11. Germline-derived CDR1 and CDR2 are SGHRS and YFSETQ. The CDR3 sequence is 20 residues long. CDR3 amino acids: CASSLGTSGGASLYQETQYF. For the CDR3, the DNA is TGCGCCAGCAGCTTGGGTACTAGCGGGGGGGCATCCCTGTACCAAGAGACCCAGTACTTC.

This clone was found once. The V and J genes are TRBV28 and TRBJ2-2, with D unresolved. V dropped 6 bases and J dropped 0 bases, with 17 bases sitting between them. CDR3 size: 17 residues. Germline-derived CDR1 and CDR2 are MDHEN and SYDVKM. CDR3 nucleotide sequence: TGTGCCAGCAGCTCGGTGGTTACAGCTACGAACACCGGGGAGCTGTTTTTT. Residues: CASSSVVTATNTGELFF. Full variable domain (outside the CDR3, taken from reference TRBV28 and TRBJ2-2): DVKVTQSSRYLVKRTGEKVFLECVQDMDHENMFWYRQDPGLGLRLIYFSYDVKMKEKGDIPEGYSVSREKKERFSLILESASTNQTSMYLCASSSVVTATNTGELFFGEGSRLTVL.

This rearrangement joins TRBV7-9 to TRBJ2-7; possible D gene TRBD2, 6 bases. This CDR3 is 13 amino acids long. In germline, CDR1 is SEHNR, CDR2 FQNEAQ (reference sequence). Deletions cut 4 bases from V and 5 bases from J, with 12 bases between. For the CDR3, the DNA is TGTGCCAGCAGCTCCGGGAGTGGCGACGAGCAGTACTTC. As protein: CASSSGSGDEQYF.

The chain couples TRBV11-2 to TRBJ1-2, with unresolved D. This CDR3 is 14 amino acids long. CDR1 is SGHAT, CDR2 FQNNGV, per germline. Trimming cost V 0 bases and J 4 bases, with 9 bases left between them. CDR3 DNA: TGTGCCAGCAGCTTAGAAGCATCAGTCTATGGCTACACCTTC. It codes for CASSLEASVYGYTF.

The chain carries TRBV5-1 and TRBJ2-3, with TRBD1 identical over 12 bases. The CDR3 contains 16 residues. Germline CDR1 SGHRS, CDR2 YFSETQ. V lost 4 bases and J lost 6; bases outside the gene matches: 9. DNA of the CDR3: TGCGCCAGCAGCGGGACAGGGGGCAATCTTATCGATACGCAGTATTTT. This codes for CASSGTGGNLIDTQYF.

The chain combines TRBV9 with TRBJ1-2; TRBD1 aligns across 8 bases. This CDR3 contains 15 residues. Germline V gene sequence: CDR1 SGDLS, CDR2 YYNGEE. With 4 bases clipped from V and 9 bases from J, the junction kept 14 bases outside the gene matches. CDR3 sequence (DNA): TGTGCCAGCAGCTCATCCCTCAGACAGGGGCTGAGCTACACCTTC. It specifies CASSSSLRQGLSYTF. Together with reference TRBV9 and TRBJ1-2, the CDR3 gives the full variable domain: DSGVTQTPKHLITATGQRVTLRCSPRSGDLSVYWYQQSLDQGLQFLIQYYNGEERAKGNILERFSAQQFPDLHSELNLSSLELGDSALYFCASSSSLRQGLSYTFGSGTRLTVV.

This chain joins TRBV6-4 and TRBJ2-2; possibly TRBD2 for D (6 bases). Looked up from germline, CDR1 is MRHNA and CDR2 is SNTAGT. The CDR3 totals 12 residues. Trimming left V 11 bases short and J 4 bases short, with 11 bases between. The CDR3 loop reads CAARSGTGELFF. The CDR3 region has the DNA TGTGCCGCCCGTAGCGGCACCGGGGAGCTGTTTTTT.

The V gene is TRBV5-4, the J gene TRBJ2-5, with TRBD2 matching 10 bases. With V trimmed by 7 bases and J by 4 bases, 19 bases remained unmatched. The V gene's germline CDR1 is SGHNT and CDR2 YYREEE (reference sequence). The CDR3 runs to 18 residues. The CDR3 DNA sequence: TGTGCCAGCCGATGGGGGGACATTAAGCGGGAGGGCCCAGAGACCCAGTACTTC. This sequence encodes CASRWGDIKREGPETQYF. Using reference TRBV5-4 and TRBJ2-5 for the parts outside the CDR3, the full variable domain is ETGVTQSPTHLIKTRGQQVTLRCSSQSGHNTVSWYQQALGQGPQFIFQYYREEENGRGNFPPRFSGLQFPNYSSELNVNALELDDSALYLCASRWGDIKREGPETQYFGPGTRLLVL.

The V and J genes are TRBV6-1 and TRBJ2-1; D uncertain. In germline, CDR1 is MNHNS, CDR2 SASEGT. The CDR3 has 15 amino acids. V was pared by 1 base and J by 1 base, with 8 bases between. The CDR3 bases are TGTGCCAGCAGTGAAGGGGCCCTATCCTACAATGAGCAGTTCTTC. This encodes CASSEGALSYNEQFF.

Of note for this clone: The same CDR3 arises from other DNA sequences in this sample as well. The J gene is TRBJ2-7, the V gene TRBV5-1, with 8 bases that match TRBD2. Germline CDR1 and CDR2: SGHRS and YFSETQ. V lost 2 bases, J lost 7 bases, and 14 bases stayed unmatched. This CDR3 is built from 16 residues. As DNA, the CDR3 is TGCGCCAGCAGCTTAGCCGGGGGGGGAGGGCCTCGGGAGCAGTACTTC. Its translation is CASSLAGGGGPREQYF.

The rearrangement uses TRBV7-9 and TRBJ2-3; 7 bases are a match to TRBD2. After removal of 1 base from V and 6 bases from J, the junction contained 10 bases not matched to a gene. Germline CDR1 reads SEHNR; CDR2 reads FQNEAQ (reference sequence). This CDR3 region has 16 residues. For the CDR3, the DNA is TGTGCCAGCAGCTTAGTCGGCACTAGCGACCCCGATACGCAGTATTTT. It translates to CASSLVGTSDPDTQYF.

This clone was counted only a few times. The rearrangement uses TRBV9 and TRBJ2-5; maybe TRBD2 (5 bases). Trimming shortened V by 0 bases and J by 4 bases, and 7 bases separated the two germline ends. CDR1 and CDR2 from the germline V gene are SGDLS and YYNGEE. The CDR3 has 13 amino acids. The CDR3 bases are TGTGCCAGCAGCGTAGAAGGGAGAGAGACCCAGTACTTC. This encodes CASSVEGRETQYF. The full variable domain, in which reference TRBV9 and TRBJ2-5 provide the parts outside the CDR3, is DSGVTQTPKHLITATGQRVTLRCSPRSGDLSVYWYQQSLDQGLQFLIQYYNGEERAKGNILERFSAQQFPDLHSELNLSSLELGDSALYFCASSVEGRETQYFGPGTRLLVL.

This chain uses TRBV29-1 with TRBJ1-2; possibly TRBD1 for D (6 bases). The V end was cut by 3 bases, the J end by 7 bases, with 18 bases between. CDR1 and CDR2 from the germline V gene are SQVTM and ANQGSEA. The CDR3 runs 14 residues. The CDR3 region has the DNA TGCAGCGTTGAGGACCTGGGGGGGGCGGGTGGCTACACCTTC. Its translation: CSVEDLGGAGGYTF.

This sequence joins TRBV2 and TRBJ1-2; D unclear. The V gene's germline CDR1 is SNHLY and CDR2 FYNNEI. Trimming pared 0 bases from V and 7 bases from J, leaving 9 bases between. This CDR3 has 13 amino acids. CDR3 sequence reads: CASSEARGVGYTF. The CDR3, as DNA: TGTGCCAGCAGTGAAGCGCGCGGAGTTGGCTACACCTTC. The complete variable domain, with remaining parts taken from reference TRBV2 and TRBJ1-2, reads EPEVTQTPSHQVTQMGQEVILRCVPISNHLYFYWYRQILGQKVEFLVSFYNNEISEKSEIFDDQFSVERPDGSNFTLKIRSTKLEDSAMYFCASSEARGVGYTFGSGTRLTVV.

The chain combines TRBV5-1 with TRBJ2-1; TRBD2 might be the D (6 bases). Trimming removed 4 bases from V and 6 bases from J, with 11 bases in between. The CDR3 spans 13 residues. Germline CDR1 and CDR2: SGHRS and YFSETQ. This CDR3 is CASSRDLLNEQFF. CDR3 nucleotide sequence: TGCGCCAGCAGCAGGGACTTGCTCAATGAGCAGTTCTTC.

The chain uses TRBV6-5 and TRBJ1-5; unclear D gene. Germline V gives CDR1 MNHEY, CDR2 SVGAGI. Trimming took 8 bases from V and 1 from J, leaving 9 bases between them. This CDR3 is built from 13 residues. CDR3 sequence: CASAVRSNQPQHF. CDR3 DNA: TGTGCCAGCGCGGTTCGGAGCAATCAGCCCCAGCATTTT.

This clone was picked up one time. This chain links TRBV6-1 with TRBJ2-7; 7 bases line up with TRBD2. The CDR3 covers 13 residues. V trimming: 5 bases; J trimming: 3 bases; junction bases outside the gene matches: 4. Germline V gene data show CDR1 as MNHNS and CDR2 as SASEGT. The CDR3: CASSWAGVYEQYF. CDR3 DNA: TGTGCCAGCAGTTGGGCGGGGGTCTACGAGCAGTACTTC.